The 30 T cell receptor beta chains reported below all come from one sample, sequenced in a study of cytomegalovirus exposure and HLA in healthy donors. The PCR made use of 60 Vbeta and 13 Jbeta primers. The assay was immunoSEQ multiplex PCR, and TCRdb's table has in-frame clones only and misses some. This table holds fewer than 250,000 clones, about 90% found once. Sequencing was done on a sample of PBMCs. All receptors derive from a man aged 25 to 40 in good health and CMV-seronegative.

The chain combines TRBV5-1 with TRBJ2-3, with D possibly matching TRBD1 (5 bases). Per the germline V gene, CDR1 is SGHRS and CDR2 is YFSETQ. CDR3 length equals 13 residues. Between the trimmed V and J ends, which lost 5 bases and 1 base, there was a span of 8 bases. The CDR3 reads CASSGRGTDTQYF. CDR3 coding DNA: TGCGCCAGCAGTGGCAGGGGCACAGATACGCAGTATTTT.

This clone was found a few times. The gene calls are TRBV30 and TRBJ1-5; D call uncertain. The CDR3 length is 15 residues. The germline V gene encodes CDR1 GTSNPN and CDR2 SVGIG (reference sequence). The V and J ends lost 0 bases and 5 bases respectively, with 14 bases between them. This chain's CDR3 is CAWSVGRHLDQPQHF. CDR3 sequence (DNA): TGTGCCTGGAGTGTAGGGAGGCACCTTGATCAGCCCCAGCATTTT.

The chain couples TRBV5-6 to TRBJ1-5; TRBD1 is a possible D gene (5 bases). The ends were cut back, 3 bases at V and 3 bases at J, with 16 bases in the middle. CDR1 and CDR2 (germline): SGHDT, YYEEEE. The CDR3 runs 16 residues. CDR3 sequence (DNA): TGTGCCAGCAGCTCATGGGGTGGACATCCCAATCAGCCCCAGCATTTT. The encoded protein is CASSSWGGHPNQPQHF.

The chain combines TRBV6-5 with TRBJ2-3, with D perhaps TRBD2 (5 bases). This CDR3 is 15 amino acids long. Trimming shortened V by 5 bases and J by 6 bases, and 18 bases separated the two germline ends. Germline V gene sequence: CDR1 MNHEY, CDR2 SVGAGI. The CDR3 nucleotides read TGTGCCAGCAGTCGCGGGTTATTTACGTTGGATACGCAGTATTTT. Its translation: CASSRGLFTLDTQYF.

The chain links TRBV5-1 to TRBJ2-3, with 12 bases aligning to TRBD2. This CDR3 comprises 18 residues. V shed 7 bases and J 7 bases; nucleotides not matched to a gene: 19. CDR1 and CDR2 (germline): SGHRS, YFSETQ. The CDR3 loop is CASEGSLGLAGKGNTQYF. The CDR3 DNA reads TGCGCCAGCGAGGGGAGCTTAGGACTAGCGGGGAAAGGAAATACGCAGTATTTT.

This clone came up a few times. The chain links TRBV4-3 to TRBJ2-1, with D maybe TRBD2 (6 bases). The germline V gene encodes CDR1 LGHNA and CDR2 YSLEER. V lost 1 base, J lost 8 bases, and 15 bases lay in between. The CDR3 is 15 amino acids. CDR3: CASSQGPGEDYEQFF. CDR3 bases: TGCGCCAGCAGCCAAGGGCCCGGGGAGGACTATGAGCAGTTCTTC.

This clone was recorded only once. The chain has TRBV30 and TRBJ1-4; 7 nucleotides agree with TRBD1. The CDR3 consists of 12 residues. V shed 5 bases, J shed 10 bases, and the junction held 7 bases outside the gene matches. Germline V lookup: CDR1 GTSNPN, CDR2 SVGIG (reference sequence). CDR3 amino acids: CAWAGQSLKLFF. In nucleotides, the CDR3 is TGTGCCTGGGCGGGACAGAGCCTAAAACTGTTTTTT.

This sequence joins TRBV5-6 and TRBJ2-1, with TRBD2 matching over 9 bases. J gave up 9 bases and V 3 bases, and 16 bases lay outside the gene matches. Per the germline V gene, CDR1 is SGHDT and CDR2 is YYEEEE. The CDR3 is 17 amino acids. The DNA for the CDR3 is TGTGCCAGCAGCTCGGGTGGGCTAACTAGCGGGTTGCTTGAGCAGTTCTTC. Translated: CASSSGGLTSGLLEQFF.

The chain is built from TRBV5-8 and TRBJ2-2; 7 positions match TRBD2. CDR3 length: 15 residues. J was trimmed by 4 bases and V by 4 bases; bases with no gene match: 7. The germline CDR1 and CDR2 sequences are SGHTS and YDEGEE. The DNA for the CDR3 is TGTGCCAGCAGCGAGGGAGGGGTACGCACCGGGGAGCTGTTTTTT. Translation: CASSEGGVRTGELFF.

In nucleotides, the CDR3 is TGTGCCAGCAGTGAAAGTAAAGGGGTGGTAGACACTGAAGCTTTCTTT. This encodes CASSESKGVVDTEAFF. This chain joins TRBV6-1 and TRBJ1-1; possibly TRBD1 for D (5 bases). This CDR3 is 16 amino acids long. Trimming pared 2 bases from V and 3 bases from J, leaving 16 bases between. CDR1 MNHNS and CDR2 SASEGT come from the germline V gene.

V and J are TRBV4-2 and TRBJ2-7; D is undetermined. From germline, CDR1 is LGHNA and CDR2 YNFKEQ. The CDR3 is made up of 16 amino acids. V lost 0 bases to trimming and J lost 0 bases, with 12 bases between them. CDR3 loop: CASSQDFGRSSYEQYF. CDR3 sequence (DNA): TGTGCCAGCAGCCAAGATTTTGGCAGAAGCTCCTACGAGCAGTACTTC.

The chain carries TRBV7-9 and TRBJ2-5; TRBD2 matches 12 bases. CDR1 and CDR2 (germline): SEHNR, FQNEAQ (reference sequence). The CDR3 has 14 residues. The V and J ends lost 4 bases and 13 bases, in that order; junction bases with no gene match: 10. The CDR3 loop is CASSSQTSGSVRYF. The CDR3 DNA follows: TGTGCCAGCAGCTCCCAGACTAGCGGGAGTGTCCGGTACTTC.

This chain links TRBV4-2 with TRBJ2-7; 9 bases map to TRBD2. CDR3 length: 15 residues. J was trimmed by 6 bases and V by 0 bases; bases with no gene match: 6. CDR1 is LGHNA and CDR2 is YNFKEQ in the germline V gene. CDR3 amino acids: CASSQEPREGSEQYF. The CDR3 coding sequence is TGTGCCAGCAGCCAAGAGCCGCGGGAGGGGTCCGAGCAGTACTTC.

Here the CDR3 DNA reads TGTGCCAGCAGCTCGTACGACAAGTCCTACGAGCAGTACTTC. This translates into CASSSYDKSYEQYF. The chain recombines TRBV7-9 with TRBJ2-7; D unresolved. Per germline, CDR1 SEHNR and CDR2 FQNEAQ (reference sequence). Trimming removed 4 bases from V and 1 base from J, with 11 bases in between. This CDR3 is 14 amino acids long. The full variable domain, with the rest looked up from reference TRBV7-9 and TRBJ2-7, is DTGVSQNPRHKITKRGQNVTFRCDPISEHNRLYWYRQTLGQGPEFLTYFQNEAQLEKSRLLSDRFSAERPKGSFSTLEIQRTEQGDSAMYLCASSSYDKSYEQYFGPGTRLTVT.

The gene calls are TRBV18 and TRBJ1-5, with a weak D call TRBD1 (6 bases). CDR3 length equals 15 residues. The V end lost 3 bases, the J end lost 2 bases, and 11 bases lay between the germline ends. Per the germline V gene, CDR1 is KGHSH and CDR2 is LQKENI. The CDR3 coding sequence is TGTGCCAGCTCACCTAACAGGGATGGCAATCAGCCCCAGCATTTT. This translates into CASSPNRDGNQPQHF.

The rearrangement uses TRBV5-1 and TRBJ1-1; 11 bases align to TRBD1. In germline, CDR1 is SGHRS, CDR2 YFSETQ. The CDR3 runs 14 residues. V lost 3 bases to trimming and J lost 4 bases; unmatched junction nucleotides: 2. CDR3 loop: CASSWDRGTTEAFF. The CDR3 coding sequence is TGCGCCAGCAGCTGGGACAGGGGGACCACTGAAGCTTTCTTT. The full variable domain, completed using reference TRBV5-1 and TRBJ1-1, is KAGVTQTPRYLIKTRGQQVTLSCSPISGHRSVSWYQQTPGQGLQFLFEYFSETQRNKGNFPGRFSGRQFSNSRSEMNVSTLELGDSALYLCASSWDRGTTEAFFGQGTRLTVV.

This chain joins TRBV28 and TRBJ1-2, with 7 positions matching TRBD1. The CDR3 is made up of 17 amino acids. Germline loops: CDR1 MDHEN, CDR2 SYDVKM. V dropped 3 bases and J dropped 2; count of bases not matched to a gene: 12. CDR3 in DNA: TGTGCCAGCAGTTTTCCGCTTCCCGACAGGGTAAACTATGGCTACACCTTC. This translates into CASSFPLPDRVNYGYTF.

The chain couples TRBV15 to TRBJ2-5, with a weak D call TRBD1 (6 bases). CDR1 and CDR2 (germline): LNHNV, YYDKDF (reference sequence). The CDR3 loop spans 15 amino acids. V dropped 0 bases and J dropped 5 bases, with 13 bases sitting between them. The CDR3 region is CATSRDTGPGETQYF. In DNA form, the CDR3 reads TGTGCCACCAGCAGAGATACAGGGCCCGGGGAGACCCAGTACTTC.

V gene TRBV4-1 combines with J gene TRBJ2-7, with 9 bases aligning to TRBD1. The CDR3 sequence is 14 residues long. The ends lost 5 bases at V and 2 bases at J; junction bases unmatched: 4. The V gene's germline CDR1 is MGHRA and CDR2 YSYEKL. In DNA, the CDR3 is TGCGCCAGCAGCGCCGGGACAGGGACCTACGAGCAGTACTTC. Its translation: CASSAGTGTYEQYF.

CDR3: CASNRQGPTSGRFLDTQYF. CDR3 bases: TGTGCCAGCAATAGACAGGGACCGACTAGCGGGAGGTTTTTAGATACGCAGTATTTT. The chain joins TRBV6-4 to TRBJ2-3; 13 bases line up with TRBD2. With V trimmed by 7 bases and J by 5 bases, 18 bases remained unmatched. This CDR3 is 19 amino acids long. Germline CDR1 MRHNA, CDR2 SNTAGT.

This chain links TRBV5-4 with TRBJ2-1, with unresolved D. The CDR3 has 16 amino acids. Trimming stripped 3 bases from V and 7 bases from J, with 20 bases between. CDR1 SGHNT and CDR2 YYREEE come from the germline V gene (reference sequence). CDR3 residues: CASSYELLVAYNEQFF. In nucleotides, the CDR3 is TGTGCCAGCAGCTACGAACTGCTGGTAGCTTATAATGAGCAGTTCTTC. Drawing the rest from reference TRBV5-4 and TRBJ2-1, the complete variable domain is ETGVTQSPTHLIKTRGQQVTLRCSSQSGHNTVSWYQQALGQGPQFIFQYYREEENGRGNFPPRFSGLQFPNYSSELNVNALELDDSALYLCASSYELLVAYNEQFFGPGTRLTVL.

The chain has TRBV7-9 and TRBJ2-3; 7 bases are a match to TRBD1. The germline CDR1 and CDR2 sequences are SEHNR and FQNEAQ (reference sequence). With 5 bases clipped from V and 2 bases from J, the junction kept 7 bases outside the gene matches. This CDR3 spans 15 amino acids. This CDR3 is CASSEGQVATDTQYF. DNA for the CDR3: TGTGCCAGCAGCGAAGGACAGGTTGCCACAGATACGCAGTATTTT.

The CDR3 sequence: CAWSVQSWAGGRHEQYF. CDR3 nucleotide sequence: TGTGCCTGGAGTGTACAGTCTTGGGCAGGGGGCAGGCACGAGCAGTACTTC. This chain links TRBV30 with TRBJ2-7, with 8 bases lining up with TRBD1. The CDR3 contains 17 residues. Germline-derived CDR1 and CDR2 are GTSNPN and SVGIG (reference sequence). Germline trimming cut 0 bases from V and 5 bases from J; bases unmatched to any gene: 15.

The chain employs TRBV28 and TRBJ1-2; the match to TRBD1 covers 8 bases. There are 15 residues in the CDR3. Germline-derived CDR1 and CDR2 are MDHEN and SYDVKM. The J segment lost 8 bases and the V segment lost 3 bases, leaving 11 bases of the junction unmatched. The CDR3 DNA reads TGTGCCAGCAGTTTGTCACTCCGGACAGGGCGAGGCTACACCTTC. Its translation is CASSLSLRTGRGYTF.

CDR3 sequence: CAISDERGGSYEQYF. CDR3 bases: TGTGCCATCAGTGACGAGCGGGGGGGATCCTACGAGCAGTACTTC. The chain links TRBV10-3 to TRBJ2-7; 10 nucleotides agree with TRBD2. Germline V gene lookup returns CDR1 ENHRY and CDR2 SYGVKD. The trim removed 3 bases at V and 1 base at J, leaving 3 bases unmatched. This CDR3 contains 15 residues.

V is TRBV19 and J is TRBJ1-1; TRBD1 matches 7 bases. Germline loops: CDR1 LNHDA, CDR2 SQIVND (reference sequence). This CDR3 spans 18 amino acids. Unmatched junction bases numbered 15, after V lost 1 base and J lost 4 bases. CDR3 amino acids: CASSIGRVGGDGATEAFF. CDR3 DNA sequence: TGTGCCAGTAGTATAGGGAGGGTAGGGGGCGATGGAGCCACTGAAGCTTTCTTT.

The gene calls are TRBV27 and TRBJ1-6; D may be TRBD1 (5 bases). V lost 5 bases to trimming and J lost 11 bases, with 13 bases between them. Germline CDR1 is MNHEY and CDR2 is SMNVEV (reference sequence). The CDR3 consists of 13 residues. CDR3 in DNA: TGTGCCAGCAGTCCACGGATGGGGCCACCCCTCCACTTT. Translation gives CASSPRMGPPLHF.

The rearrangement uses TRBV5-1 and TRBJ2-5; D not certain. Germline CDR1 is SGHRS and CDR2 is YFSETQ. V was clipped by 2 bases and J by 1 base, with 9 bases between them. The CDR3 sequence is 14 residues long. The DNA of the CDR3 is TGCGCCAGCAGCTTCTGGCCAGTCCAAGAGACCCAGTACTTC. Residues: CASSFWPVQETQYF.

The genes are TRBV7-9 and TRBJ2-3; TRBD1 might be the D (5 bases). Germline CDR1 is SEHNR and CDR2 is FQNEAQ (reference sequence). Trimming took off 5 bases at V and 14 bases at J, with 14 bases between the two ends. The CDR3 runs 11 residues. CDR3 nucleotide sequence: TGTGCCAGCAGCGGGGCCAGCGTAAGGTATTTT. It is translated as CASSGASVRYF. The full variable domain, its missing parts supplied by reference TRBV7-9 and TRBJ2-3, is DTGVSQNPRHKITKRGQNVTFRCDPISEHNRLYWYRQTLGQGPEFLTYFQNEAQLEKSRLLSDRFSAERPKGSFSTLEIQRTEQGDSAMYLCASSGASVRYFGPGTRLTVL.

In DNA, the CDR3 is TGCGCCAGCAGCGACAGGGTTCCGGGCACTGAAGCTTTCTTT. This encodes CASSDRVPGTEAFF. The chain has TRBV5-1 and TRBJ1-1, with 7 bases matching TRBD1. Trimming removed 4 bases from V and 4 bases from J; junction bases left unmatched: 7. The length of the CDR3 is 14 residues. Germline CDR1 and CDR2: SGHRS and YFSETQ.